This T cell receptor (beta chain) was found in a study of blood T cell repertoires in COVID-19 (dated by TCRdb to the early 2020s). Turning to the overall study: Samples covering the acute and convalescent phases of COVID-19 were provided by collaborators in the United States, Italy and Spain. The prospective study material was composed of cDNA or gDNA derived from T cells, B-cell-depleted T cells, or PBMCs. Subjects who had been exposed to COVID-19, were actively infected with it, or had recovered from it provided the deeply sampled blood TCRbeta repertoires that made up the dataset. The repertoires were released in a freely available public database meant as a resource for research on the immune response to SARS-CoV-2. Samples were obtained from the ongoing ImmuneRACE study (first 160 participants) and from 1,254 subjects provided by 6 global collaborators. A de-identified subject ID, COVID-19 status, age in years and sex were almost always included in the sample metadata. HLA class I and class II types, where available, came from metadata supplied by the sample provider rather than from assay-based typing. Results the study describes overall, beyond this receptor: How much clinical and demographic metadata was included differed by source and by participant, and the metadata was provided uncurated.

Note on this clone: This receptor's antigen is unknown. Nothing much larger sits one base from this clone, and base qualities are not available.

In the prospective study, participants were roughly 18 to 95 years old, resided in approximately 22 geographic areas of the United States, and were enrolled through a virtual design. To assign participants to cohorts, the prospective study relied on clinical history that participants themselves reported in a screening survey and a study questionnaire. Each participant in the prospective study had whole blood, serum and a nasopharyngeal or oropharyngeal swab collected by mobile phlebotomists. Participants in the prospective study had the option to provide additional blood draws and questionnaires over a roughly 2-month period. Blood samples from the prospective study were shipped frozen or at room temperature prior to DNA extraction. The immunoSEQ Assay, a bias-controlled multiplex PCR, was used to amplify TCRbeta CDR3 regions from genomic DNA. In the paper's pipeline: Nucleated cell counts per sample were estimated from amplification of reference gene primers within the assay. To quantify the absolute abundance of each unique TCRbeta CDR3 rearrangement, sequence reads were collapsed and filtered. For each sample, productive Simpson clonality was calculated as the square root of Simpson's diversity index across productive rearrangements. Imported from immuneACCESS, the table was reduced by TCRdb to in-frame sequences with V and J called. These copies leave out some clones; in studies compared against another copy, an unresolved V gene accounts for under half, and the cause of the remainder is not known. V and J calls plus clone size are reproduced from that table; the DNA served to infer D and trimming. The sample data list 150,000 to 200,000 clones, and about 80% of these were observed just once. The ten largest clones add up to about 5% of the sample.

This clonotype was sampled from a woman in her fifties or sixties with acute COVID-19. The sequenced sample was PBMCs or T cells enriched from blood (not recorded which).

Read as DNA, the sequence is TGTGCCATCAGGACCTACAAAGGAGGCTCGAAGAGCACAGATACGCAGTATTTT. This gives the protein CAIRTYKGGSKSTDTQYF. The sequence is built from TRBV10-3 and TRBJ2-3, with TRBD2 perhaps the D gene, on 5 matching bases. V is pared back by 6 bases and J by 0 bases, with 22 bases lying between the germline termini. The CDR3 sequence holds 18 residues, the cysteine and phenylalanine included. Solely the CDR3 DNA is kept, with 54 bases framed from the first base. The germline V gene yields ENHRY for CDR1 and SYGVKD for CDR2.